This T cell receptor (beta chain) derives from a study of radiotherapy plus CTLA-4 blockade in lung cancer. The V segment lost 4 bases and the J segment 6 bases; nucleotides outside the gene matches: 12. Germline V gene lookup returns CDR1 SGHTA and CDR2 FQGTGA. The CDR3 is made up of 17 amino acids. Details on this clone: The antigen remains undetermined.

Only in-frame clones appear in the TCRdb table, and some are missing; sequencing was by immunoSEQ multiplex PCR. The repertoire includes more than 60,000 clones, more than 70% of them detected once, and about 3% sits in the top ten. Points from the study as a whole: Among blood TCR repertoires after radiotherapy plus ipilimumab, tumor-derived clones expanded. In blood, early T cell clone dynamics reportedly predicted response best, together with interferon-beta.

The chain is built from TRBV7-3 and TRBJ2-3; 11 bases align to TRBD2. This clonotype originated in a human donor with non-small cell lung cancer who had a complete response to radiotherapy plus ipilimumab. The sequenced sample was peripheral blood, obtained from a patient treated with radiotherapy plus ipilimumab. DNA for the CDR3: TGTGCCAGCAGCTCAAGGGTAGCGGGAGGGCGGTCGGATACGCAGTATTTT. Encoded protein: CASSSRVAGGRSDTQYF.